The 4 T cell receptor beta chains listed next were all sequenced from one sample in a study of a mutant IDH1 vaccine in newly diagnosed glioma. Time point noted: week 47, end of study. Every single dose of the vaccine, 300 ug of mutant IDH1 20-mer peptide, came with topical imiquimod. Their antigens are not known. Clones were sequenced by immunoSEQ multiplex PCR, and TCRdb holds only the in-frame ones, with some missing. The sample lists approximately 56,000 clones; about 79% were seen once. Sequences were derived from PBMCs, sampled from a glioma patient whose treatment included an IDH1 peptide vaccine. Receptors were obtained from a man between 45 and 60 years old with glioma.

This clone has more than one count but fewer than ten. The gene calls are TRBV27 and TRBJ1-5; D is unresolved. The V gene lost 3 bases and the J gene lost 1 base, with 7 bases spanning the gap. The CDR3 loop spans 14 amino acids. Per the germline V gene, CDR1 is MNHEY and CDR2 is SMNVEV (reference sequence). The DNA for the CDR3 is TGTGCCAGCAGTTTGGAGGCGAGCAATCAGCCCCAGCATTTT. It yields the protein CASSLEASNQPQHF.

The gene calls are TRBV5-6 and TRBJ2-7; TRBD1 is a possible D gene (6 bases). V was shortened by 4 bases and J by 3 bases, with 14 bases between the two germline ends. This CDR3 contains 14 residues. Germline V CDR1 and CDR2: SGHDT, YYEEEE. In DNA form, the CDR3 reads TGTGCCAGCAGCAAGGGACACTTAGGCTACGAGCAGTACTTC. It specifies CASSKGHLGYEQYF.

This clone has a single count. The V call is TRBV18, the J call TRBJ2-7; 7 bases map to TRBD1. Germline values: CDR1 KGHSH, CDR2 LQKENI. The V and J ends lost 2 bases and 3 bases, in that order; junction bases with no gene match: 4. This CDR3 is built from 14 residues. CDR3: CASSPTGAHYEQYF. The CDR3 coding sequence is TGTGCCAGCTCACCAACAGGGGCGCACTACGAGCAGTACTTC.

The chain links TRBV7-9 to TRBJ2-3, with 8 bases that match TRBD1. With 5 bases clipped from V and 6 bases from J, the junction kept 10 bases outside the gene matches. Germline assignment: CDR1 SEHNR and CDR2 FQNEAQ (reference sequence). The CDR3 is 15 amino acids. The DNA for the CDR3 is TGTGCCAGCAGCCCGAAGTCGACAGGGGTCGATACGCAGTATTTT. This codes for CASSPKSTGVDTQYF.